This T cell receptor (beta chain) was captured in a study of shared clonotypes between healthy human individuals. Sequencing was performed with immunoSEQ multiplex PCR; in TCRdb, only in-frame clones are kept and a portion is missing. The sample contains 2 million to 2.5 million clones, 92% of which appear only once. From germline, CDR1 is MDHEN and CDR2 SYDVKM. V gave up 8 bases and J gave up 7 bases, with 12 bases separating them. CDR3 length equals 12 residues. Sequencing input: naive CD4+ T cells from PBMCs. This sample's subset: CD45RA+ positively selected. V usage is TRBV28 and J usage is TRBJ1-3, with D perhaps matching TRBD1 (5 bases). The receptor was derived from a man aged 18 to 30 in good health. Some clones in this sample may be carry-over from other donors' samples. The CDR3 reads CASWPGLNTIYF. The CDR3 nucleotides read TGTGCCAGCTGGCCAGGGTTGAACACCATATATTTT.